These 19 T cell receptor beta chains originate from one sample sequenced in a study of T cells in localized non-small cell lung cancer. Produced via immunoSEQ multiplex PCR; TCRdb's table is partial and in-frame only. The sample includes 7,000 to 8,000 clones, 90% to 95% of them seen just once. The sequenced sample was peripheral blood mononuclear cells, obtained before any cancer treatment. The receptors stem from a male donor at least 60 years old with stage II lung adenocarcinoma.

The genes are TRBV10-3 and TRBJ2-5; TRBD2 matches 8 bases. Trimming cost V 10 bases and J 3 bases; bases outside gene matches: 7. CDR3 length equals 13 residues. Germline V gene sequence: CDR1 ENHRY, CDR2 SYGVKD. DNA of the CDR3: TGTGCCACCGCGGGGGGCACCGAAGAGACCCAGTACTTC. Its translation: CATAGGTEETQYF.

The V call is TRBV10-3, the J call TRBJ2-3; tentatively, D is TRBD1 (5 bases). Trimming removed 0 bases at V and 4 bases at J, with 8 bases between. The CDR3 has 14 amino acids. CDR1 is ENHRY, CDR2 SYGVKD, per germline. The CDR3 nucleotides read TGTGCCATCAGTGAGTCCAGGGTATCAGATACGCAGTATTTT. Residues: CAISESRVSDTQYF.

The chain recombines TRBV7-2 with TRBJ2-3; D unclear. CDR1 SGHTA and CDR2 FQGNSA come from the germline V gene. Trimming removed 2 bases at V and 3 bases at J, with 0 bases between. The CDR3 contains 11 residues. CDR3: CASSLTDTQYF. The CDR3 region has the DNA TGTGCCAGCAGCTTAACAGATACGCAGTATTTT.

V usage is TRBV4-3 and J usage is TRBJ1-6, with D perhaps TRBD1 (6 bases). The V and J ends lost 0 bases and 7 bases respectively, with 13 bases between them. The CDR3 loop spans 16 amino acids. Germline CDR1 LGHNA, CDR2 YSLEER. The CDR3 nucleotides are TGCGCCAGCAGCCAAGATCCCACCGGGACAAATTCACCCCTCCACTTT. Translation gives CASSQDPTGTNSPLHF.

As for this clone: Sequence at one end of the junction differs from germline and may be a read error. The rearrangement uses TRBV18 and TRBJ2-7; perhaps TRBD1 as D (5 bases). The CDR3 spans 14 residues. Germline V gene sequence: CDR1 KGHSH, CDR2 LQKENI. CDR3 amino acids: CASSPPSNPTDLGF. The DNA for the CDR3 is TGTGCCAGCTCACCACCCTCGAACCCGACAGATTTGGGCTTC.

This clone was seen only a few times. The rearrangement links TRBV5-8 to TRBJ1-4; 9 bases match TRBD1. Germline trimming cut 3 bases from V and 5 bases from J; bases unmatched to any gene: 2. The CDR3 sequence is 14 residues long. Germline lookup yields CDR1 SGHTS and CDR2 YDEGEE. The CDR3 here is CASSSGQGNEKLFF. The CDR3 coding sequence is TGTGCCAGCAGCTCGGGACAGGGAAATGAAAAACTGTTTTTT.

The chain couples TRBV7-9 to TRBJ1-1, with D possibly matching TRBD1 (5 bases). Germline lookup yields CDR1 SEHNR and CDR2 FQNEAQ (reference sequence). The V end was cut by 7 bases, the J end by 1 base, with 13 bases between. The CDR3 spans 14 residues. For the CDR3, the DNA is TGTGCCAGCACCCTGGGGGGGACGAACACTGAAGCTTTCTTT. It codes for CASTLGGTNTEAFF.

The chain joins TRBV4-3 to TRBJ1-2; D is possibly TRBD1 (5 bases). V was cut by 0 bases and J by 5 bases, with 10 bases left in between. Germline loops: CDR1 LGHNA, CDR2 YSLEER. The CDR3 is 14 residues long. CDR3 amino acids: CASSQDRGGYGYTF. DNA for the CDR3: TGCGCCAGCAGCCAAGATCGGGGGGGGTATGGCTACACCTTC.

This chain connects TRBV13 to TRBJ1-2; 10 nucleotides line up with TRBD1. Germline loops: CDR1 PRHDT, CDR2 FYEKMQ (reference sequence). CDR3 length: 16 amino acids. Trimming removed 4 bases from V and 4 bases from J; junction bases left unmatched: 9. CDR3 bases: TGTGCCAGCAGCTCTGGAGGGGACAGGGGACCCTATGGCTACACCTTC. Its translation: CASSSGGDRGPYGYTF.

The V and J genes are TRBV5-6 and TRBJ1-2; D gene unclear. This CDR3 has 12 residues. CDR1 is SGHDT, CDR2 YYEEEE, per germline. The germline V and J ends were trimmed by 3 bases and 4 bases, with 7 bases remaining between them. DNA for the CDR3: TGTGCCAGCAGCTACACTATCTATGGCTACACCTTC. Translation gives CASSYTIYGYTF.

The V and J genes are TRBV6-6 and TRBJ1-2, with D possibly TRBD1 on 6 matching bases. The CDR3 covers 13 residues. CDR1 and CDR2 (germline): MNHNY, SVGAGI (reference sequence). V was cut by 5 bases and J by 5 bases, with 12 bases left in between. The CDR3 spells CASSKDQGYGYTF. CDR3 DNA: TGTGCCAGCAGTAAAGACCAGGGGTATGGCTACACCTTC.

In nucleotides, the CDR3 is TGCGCCAGCAGCCCGGGCCAAGAGACCCAGTACTTC. This encodes CASSPGQETQYF. This chain joins TRBV5-1 and TRBJ2-5; D remains unclear. CDR3 length equals 12 residues. V was cut by 4 bases and J by 1 base, with 5 bases left in between. Germline values: CDR1 SGHRS, CDR2 YFSETQ.

V is TRBV6-5 and J is TRBJ1-1; no clear D gene. The CDR3 spans 14 residues. CDR1 is MNHEY, CDR2 SVGAGI, per germline. V gave up 2 bases and J gave up 4 bases, with 11 bases separating them. For the CDR3, the DNA is TGTGCCAGCAGTTACCAATTAAGCCTCACTGAAGCTTTCTTT. Translation: CASSYQLSLTEAFF.

V is TRBV18 and J is TRBJ1-5; no clear D. Trimming removed 0 bases at V and 4 bases at J, with 4 bases between. The CDR3 totals 13 residues. Germline V gene data show CDR1 as KGHSH and CDR2 as LQKENI. The CDR3 is CASSPPGNQPQHF. The CDR3 DNA reads as TGTGCCAGCTCACCACCGGGGAATCAGCCCCAGCATTTT.

The chain links TRBV6-1 to TRBJ1-5; TRBD1 is a possible D gene (6 bases). The CDR3 runs 15 residues. Germline V gives CDR1 MNHNS, CDR2 SASEGT. Trimming cost V 3 bases and J 3 bases, with 12 bases left between them. The CDR3: CASSEWGAVNQPQHF. DNA for the CDR3: TGTGCCAGCAGTGAGTGGGGGGCAGTCAATCAGCCCCAGCATTTT.

This chain uses TRBV7-9 with TRBJ1-2; 9 bases are shared with TRBD1. V gave up 5 bases and J gave up 3 bases; unmatched junction bases: 4. Germline V gene lookup returns CDR1 SEHNR and CDR2 FQNEAQ (reference sequence). The CDR3 consists of 14 residues. In DNA, the CDR3 is TGTGCCAGCAGCCCGACAGGGGGGGACTATGGCTACACCTTC. Amino acids: CASSPTGGDYGYTF.

This chain joins TRBV5-6 and TRBJ2-2; D unresolved. Germline loops: CDR1 SGHDT, CDR2 YYEEEE. V was shortened by 0 bases and J by 0 bases, with 3 bases between the two germline ends. The CDR3 is 14 amino acids. The CDR3 sequence is CASSLAANTGELFF. The DNA of the CDR3 is TGTGCCAGCAGCTTGGCAGCGAACACCGGGGAGCTGTTTTTT. The whole variable domain, remainder taken from reference TRBV5-6 and TRBJ2-2, is DAGVTQSPTHLIKTRGQQVTLRCSPKSGHDTVSWYQQALGQGPQFIFQYYEEEERQRGNFPDRFSGHQFPNYSSELNVNALLLGDSALYLCASSLAANTGELFFGEGSRLTVL.

The chain combines TRBV2 with TRBJ2-5; 9 nucleotides agree with TRBD1. The junction had 9 bases not matched to a gene; V was cut back by 5 bases and J by 5 bases. Germline-derived CDR1 and CDR2 are SNHLY and FYNNEI. The CDR3 is 15 residues long. The CDR3 DNA follows: TGTGCCAGCAGTTCTACAGGGGGCGGATGGGAGACCCAGTACTTC. It translates to CASSSTGGGWETQYF.

The rearrangement joins TRBV10-1 to TRBJ1-1, with TRBD1 matching 7 bases. Germline V gene lookup returns CDR1 WNHNN and CDR2 SYGVQD (reference sequence). V was pared by 0 bases and J by 9 bases, with 10 bases of the junction left unmatched. The CDR3 consists of 15 residues. The CDR3: CASSESVDRIPKAFF. Written as DNA, the CDR3 is TGCGCCAGCAGTGAGTCTGTGGACAGGATACCAAAAGCTTTCTTT.